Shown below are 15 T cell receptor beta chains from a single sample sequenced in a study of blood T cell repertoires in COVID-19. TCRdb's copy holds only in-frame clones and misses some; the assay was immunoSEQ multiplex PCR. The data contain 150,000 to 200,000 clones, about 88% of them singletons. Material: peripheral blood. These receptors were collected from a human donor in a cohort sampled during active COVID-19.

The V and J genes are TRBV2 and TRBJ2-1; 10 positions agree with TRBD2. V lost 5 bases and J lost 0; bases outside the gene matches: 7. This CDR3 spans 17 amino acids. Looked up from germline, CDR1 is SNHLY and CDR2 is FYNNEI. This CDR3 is CASSSLSGRNSYNEQFF. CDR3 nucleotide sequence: TGTGCCAGCAGTTCCCTTAGCGGGAGGAACTCCTACAATGAGCAGTTCTTC. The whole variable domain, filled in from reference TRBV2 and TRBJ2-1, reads EPEVTQTPSHQVTQMGQEVILRCVPISNHLYFYWYRQILGQKVEFLVSFYNNEISEKSEIFDDQFSVERPDGSNFTLKIRSTKLEDSAMYFCASSSLSGRNSYNEQFFGPGTRLTVL.

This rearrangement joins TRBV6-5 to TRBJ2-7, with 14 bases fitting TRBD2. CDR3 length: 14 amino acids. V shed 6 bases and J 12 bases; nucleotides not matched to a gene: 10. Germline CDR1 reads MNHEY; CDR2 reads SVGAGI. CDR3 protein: CASRDAGTSGGWYF. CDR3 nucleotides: TGTGCCAGCAGAGATGCCGGGACTAGCGGGGGATGGTACTTC.

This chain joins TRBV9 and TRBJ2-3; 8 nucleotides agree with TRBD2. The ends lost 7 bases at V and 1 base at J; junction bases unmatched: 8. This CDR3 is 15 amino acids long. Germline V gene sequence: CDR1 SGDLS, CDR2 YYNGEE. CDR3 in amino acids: CASGTMTSGTDTQYF. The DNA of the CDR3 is TGTGCCAGCGGGACAATGACTAGCGGCACAGATACGCAGTATTTT.

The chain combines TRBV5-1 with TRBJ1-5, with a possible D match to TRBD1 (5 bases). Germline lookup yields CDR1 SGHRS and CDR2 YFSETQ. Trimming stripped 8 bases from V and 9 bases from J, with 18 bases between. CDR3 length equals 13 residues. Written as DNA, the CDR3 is TGCGCCAGTGCGTACGACAGCCAGGGGCCCCAGCATTTT. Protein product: CASAYDSQGPQHF.

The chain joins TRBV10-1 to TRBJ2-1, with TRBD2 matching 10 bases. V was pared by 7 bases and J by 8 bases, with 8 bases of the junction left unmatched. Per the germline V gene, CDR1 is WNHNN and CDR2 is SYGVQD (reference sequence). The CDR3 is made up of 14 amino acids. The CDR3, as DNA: TGCGCCAGCAATGATATAGCGGGAGGTCATGAGCAGTTCTTC. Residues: CASNDIAGGHEQFF.

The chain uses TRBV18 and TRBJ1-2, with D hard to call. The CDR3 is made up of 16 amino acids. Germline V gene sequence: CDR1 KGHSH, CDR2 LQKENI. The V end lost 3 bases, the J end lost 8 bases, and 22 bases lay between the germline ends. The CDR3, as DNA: TGTGCCAGCTCACCGGGTCGGAGCCTGAACGACTTGGGCTACACCTTC. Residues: CASSPGRSLNDLGYTF.

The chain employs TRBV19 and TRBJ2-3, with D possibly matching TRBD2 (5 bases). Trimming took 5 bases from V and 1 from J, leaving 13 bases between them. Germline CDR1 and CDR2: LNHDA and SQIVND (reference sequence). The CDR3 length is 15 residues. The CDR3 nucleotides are TGTGCCAGTAGTGAGGGCCAGCGCGGCACAGATACGCAGTATTTT. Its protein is CASSEGQRGTDTQYF.

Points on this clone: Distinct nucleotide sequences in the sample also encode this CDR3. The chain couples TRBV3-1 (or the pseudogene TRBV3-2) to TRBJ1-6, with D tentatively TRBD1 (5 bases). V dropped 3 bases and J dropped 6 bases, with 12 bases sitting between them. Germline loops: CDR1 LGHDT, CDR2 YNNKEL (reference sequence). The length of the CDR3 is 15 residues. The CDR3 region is CASSQRQGSNSPLHF. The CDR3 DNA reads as TGTGCCAGCAGCCAGAGGCAGGGAAGTAATTCACCCCTCCACTTT.

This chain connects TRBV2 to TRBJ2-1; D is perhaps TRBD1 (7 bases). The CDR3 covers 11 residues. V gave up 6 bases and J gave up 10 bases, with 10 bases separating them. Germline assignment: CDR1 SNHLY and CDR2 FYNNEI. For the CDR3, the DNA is TGTGCCAGCAGATCAGGGGGGGAGCAGTTCTTC. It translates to CASRSGGEQFF. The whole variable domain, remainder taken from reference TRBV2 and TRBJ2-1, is EPEVTQTPSHQVTQMGQEVILRCVPISNHLYFYWYRQILGQKVEFLVSFYNNEISEKSEIFDDQFSVERPDGSNFTLKIRSTKLEDSAMYFCASRSGGEQFFGPGTRLTVL.

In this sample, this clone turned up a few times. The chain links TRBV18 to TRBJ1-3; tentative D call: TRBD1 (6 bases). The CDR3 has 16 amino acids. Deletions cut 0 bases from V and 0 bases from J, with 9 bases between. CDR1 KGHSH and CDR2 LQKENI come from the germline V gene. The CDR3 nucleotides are TGTGCCAGCTCACCACCGTTCAGGGGCTCTGGAAACACCATATATTTT. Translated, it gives CASSPPFRGSGNTIYF.

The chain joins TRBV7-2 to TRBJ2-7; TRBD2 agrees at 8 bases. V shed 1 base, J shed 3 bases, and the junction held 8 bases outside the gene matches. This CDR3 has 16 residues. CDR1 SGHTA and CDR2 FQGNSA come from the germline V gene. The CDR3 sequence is CASSLVGGGTFYEQYF. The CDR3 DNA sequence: TGTGCCAGCAGCTTAGTCGGCGGGGGGACCTTCTACGAGCAGTACTTC.

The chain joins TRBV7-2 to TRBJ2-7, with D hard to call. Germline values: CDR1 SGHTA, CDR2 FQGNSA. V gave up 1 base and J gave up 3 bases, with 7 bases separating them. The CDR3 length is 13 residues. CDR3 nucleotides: TGTGCCAGCAGCTTAGAAGTGCGCTACGAGCAGTACTTC. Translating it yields CASSLEVRYEQYF.

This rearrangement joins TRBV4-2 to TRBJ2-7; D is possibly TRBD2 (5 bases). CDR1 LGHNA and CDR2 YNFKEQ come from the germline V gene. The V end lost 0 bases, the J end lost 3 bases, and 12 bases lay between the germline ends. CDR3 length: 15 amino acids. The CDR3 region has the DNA TGTGCCAGCAGCCAAGATCGAGGGAGTGGCTACGAGCAGTACTTC. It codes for CASSQDRGSGYEQYF.

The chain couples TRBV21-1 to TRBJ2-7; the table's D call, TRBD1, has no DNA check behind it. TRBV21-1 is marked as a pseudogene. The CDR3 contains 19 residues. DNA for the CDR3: TGTGCCAGCAGCCTTGCCCCTCCTCGGGACAGGGGGATCAGCTACGAGCAGTACTTC. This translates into CASSLAPPRDRGISYEQYF.

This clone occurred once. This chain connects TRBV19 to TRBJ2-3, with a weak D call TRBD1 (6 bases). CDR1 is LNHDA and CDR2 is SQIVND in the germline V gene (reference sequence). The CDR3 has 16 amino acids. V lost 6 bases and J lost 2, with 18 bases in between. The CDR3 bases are TGTGCCAGTAGCGACGTCGGACAGCCGCCCACAGATACGCAGTATTTT. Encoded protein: CASSDVGQPPTDTQYF.